This TCR beta chain stems from a study of cytomegalovirus exposure and HLA in healthy donors. Study-wide background: Genotyping of some 390 donors showed that 80% to 85% belonged to the Caucasian-associated ancestry cluster. Whole-study findings and limits: Later work found that TCR association rates differed between HLA loci; DRB1 had the most and HLA-C the fewest. Roughly uniform sequencing depth across donors was assumed, possibly incorrectly.

A single count supports this clone. The antigen is unknown. Primers for the PCR totalled 60 Vbeta and 13 Jbeta. How the authors handled the data: In a later analysis, some 11 million of tens of millions of unique beta chains occurred in at least two donors. Sequencing used immunoSEQ multiplex PCR; TCRdb keeps in-frame clones, though not all of them. The V and J calls and the clone size are those of that table, but D and trimming were determined from the DNA. The top ten hold around 0.25% of the sample, which has approximately 180,000 clones, approximately 84% seen once. This CDR3 is 14 amino acids long. Germline CDR1 and CDR2: SGHDT and YYEEEE. Trimming cost V 2 bases and J 3 bases, with 12 bases left between them.

Input material: PBMCs. The chain employs TRBV5-6 and TRBJ2-7; possibly TRBD2 for D (5 bases). The origin of this receptor is a girl under three years old in good health and CMV-seronegative. This chain's CDR3 is CASSFREKFYEQYF. The CDR3 bases are TGTGCCAGCAGCTTCCGGGAAAAATTCTACGAGCAGTACTTC. Supplemented by reference TRBV5-6 and TRBJ2-7, the full variable domain reads DAGVTQSPTHLIKTRGQQVTLRCSPKSGHDTVSWYQQALGQGPQFIFQYYEEEERQRGNFPDRFSGHQFPNYSSELNVNALLLGDSALYLCASSFREKFYEQYFGPGTRLTVT.